These T cell receptor beta chains were read from a single sample in a study of early T cells in non-severe SARS-CoV-2 infection. TCRdb reprocessed the 5' RACE reads via MiXCR and lists one record per CDR3 protein. This table holds tens of thousands of distinct CDR3 sequences, around 7% found once. The specimen was whole blood. The receptors come from an adult who was a healthcare worker with PCR-confirmed SARS-CoV-2 infection or an uninfected control (not recorded which). CDR3s include the opening cysteine and the closing phenylalanine or tryptophan. Fields, in order: CDR3 DNA, CDR3 protein, J gene, D gene, V gene, clone size. The D gene is left open where the match is weak. Rows give clone size only sometimes, using once, few, many, or a class for an expanded clone.

cdr3_nt: TGTGCCAGCAGTAGGGGGGAGATAGGGTACACTGAAGCTTTCTTT
cdr3_aa: CASSRGEIGYTEAFF
j_call: TRBJ1-1
d_call: NA
v_call: TRBV28
clone_size: few

cdr3_nt: TGCAGTGCCGCTCGACTCTACAATGAGCAGTTCTTC
cdr3_aa: CSAARLYNEQFF
j_call: TRBJ2-1
d_call: NA
v_call: TRBV20-1
clone_size: many

cdr3_nt: TGTGCCAGCAGAGTTACTAGCGGGAGAGGGAATGAGCAGTTCTTC
cdr3_aa: CASRVTSGRGNEQFF
j_call: TRBJ2-1
d_call: TRBD2
v_call: TRBV2
clone_size: few

cdr3_nt: TGTGCCAGCAGCTCCGGGACAGGGAGCAATGAGCAGTTCTTC
cdr3_aa: CASSSGTGSNEQFF
j_call: TRBJ2-1
d_call: TRBD1
v_call: TRBV7-9
clone_size: many

cdr3_nt: TGCGCCAGCAGCCAAGGGCCACCCCGGGAGGGGGCCTTGGCTAATGAAAAACTGTTTTTT
cdr3_aa: CASSQGPPREGALANEKLFF
j_call: TRBJ1-4
d_call: TRBD1
v_call: TRBV4-3
clone_size: many

cdr3_nt: TGTGCCAGCAGCGGGGACATAATCACAGATACGCAGTATTTT
cdr3_aa: CASSGDIITDTQYF
j_call: TRBJ2-3
d_call: NA
v_call: TRBV7-8
clone_size: many

cdr3_nt: TGTGCCAGCAGCCCCATCGACTATAATTCACCCCTCCACTTT
cdr3_aa: CASSPIDYNSPLHF
j_call: TRBJ1-6
d_call: NA
v_call: TRBV28
clone_size: many

cdr3_nt: TGTGCCAGCTCTCCCGTCGGACTAGCGGGAGTTGAGACCCAGTACTTC
cdr3_aa: CASSPVGLAGVETQYF
j_call: TRBJ2-5
d_call: TRBD2
v_call: TRBV18
clone_size: many

cdr3_nt: TGTGCCAGCAGCACCCGGGAGGACCAAGAGACCCAGTACTTC
cdr3_aa: CASSTREDQETQYF
j_call: TRBJ2-5
d_call: TRBD2
v_call: TRBV11-3
clone_size: many

cdr3_nt: TGTGCCAGCAGCTTAAGTGGAGGAGCTAACTATGGCTACACCTTC
cdr3_aa: CASSLSGGANYGYTF
j_call: TRBJ1-2
d_call: NA
v_call: TRBV7-9
clone_size: many

cdr3_nt: TGTGCCAGCAGTTACTCGCTCAGGATGACTAATGAAAAACTGTTTTTT
cdr3_aa: CASSYSLRMTNEKLFF
j_call: TRBJ1-4
d_call: NA
v_call: TRBV6-5
clone_size: NA

cdr3_nt: TGCAGTGCGTCAGCGGGCCCTAGCTCCTACAATGAGCAGTTCTTC
cdr3_aa: CSASAGPSSYNEQFF
j_call: TRBJ2-1
d_call: NA
v_call: TRBV20-1
clone_size: many

cdr3_nt: TGCGCCAGCAGCCCCCGGGACAGAGATAATTCACCCCTCCACTTT
cdr3_aa: CASSPRDRDNSPLHF
j_call: TRBJ1-6
d_call: TRBD1
v_call: TRBV4-3
clone_size: NA

cdr3_nt: TGTGCCATCAGTGAGTCGGGAAGGATAGCGTCGAGGGGCCAGTACAATGAGCAGTTCTTC
cdr3_aa: CAISESGRIASRGQYNEQFF
j_call: TRBJ2-1
d_call: NA
v_call: TRBV10-3
clone_size: many

cdr3_nt: TGTGCCAGCAGCAAAGGGACAGGGGGCGCGAGTTACTATGGCTACACCTTC
cdr3_aa: CASSKGTGGASYYGYTF
j_call: TRBJ1-2
d_call: TRBD1
v_call: TRBV7-9
clone_size: many

cdr3_nt: TGTGCCTGGAGTGTACAGGGCGAGGGTGAGCAGTTCTTC
cdr3_aa: CAWSVQGEGEQFF
j_call: TRBJ2-1
d_call: NA
v_call: TRBV30
clone_size: many

cdr3_nt: TGTGCCAGCAGCCCCGGGGTCCGGGGTATGAACACTGAAGCTTTCTTT
cdr3_aa: CASSPGVRGMNTEAFF
j_call: TRBJ1-1
d_call: NA
v_call: TRBV7-3
clone_size: many

cdr3_nt: TGTGCCAGCAGCTTAAGTATAGCGGGAGGGGGCTACAATGAGCAGTTCTTC
cdr3_aa: CASSLSIAGGGYNEQFF
j_call: TRBJ2-1
d_call: TRBD2
v_call: TRBV7-2
clone_size: many

cdr3_nt: TGTGCCAGCAGCCTAACGGCCTCTGGAAACACCATATATTTT
cdr3_aa: CASSLTASGNTIYF
j_call: TRBJ1-3
d_call: NA
v_call: TRBV7-9
clone_size: medium-sized

cdr3_nt: TGTGCCAGCGGTTGGGAGACTGAAGCTTTCTTT
cdr3_aa: CASGWETEAFF
j_call: TRBJ1-1
d_call: NA
v_call: TRBV6-2/TRBV6-3
clone_size: many

cdr3_nt: TGTGCCAGCAGCCCCGACAGTTACAATGAGCAGTTCTTC
cdr3_aa: CASSPDSYNEQFF
j_call: TRBJ2-1
d_call: NA
v_call: TRBV7-9
clone_size: many

cdr3_nt: TGTGCCAGCAGTTTGGGTTTCACGGTTTACGAGCAGTACTTC
cdr3_aa: CASSLGFTVYEQYF
j_call: TRBJ2-7
d_call: NA
v_call: TRBV12-3/TRBV12-4
clone_size: many

cdr3_nt: TGTGCCAGCAGCTTCTCCTTAGAAGAGACCCAGTACTTC
cdr3_aa: CASSFSLEETQYF
j_call: TRBJ2-5
d_call: NA
v_call: TRBV7-9
clone_size: medium-sized

cdr3_nt: TGTGCCAGCAGAGACAACGAGCAGTACTTC
cdr3_aa: CASRDNEQYF
j_call: TRBJ2-7
d_call: NA
v_call: TRBV2
clone_size: many

cdr3_nt: TGTGCCAGCAGTTGGTCTTACGAGCAGTACTTC
cdr3_aa: CASSWSYEQYF
j_call: TRBJ2-7
d_call: NA
v_call: TRBV28
clone_size: many